These 10 T cell receptor beta chains share one sample of origin, sequenced in a study of CD8 T cells in ankylosing spondylitis. Findings and caveats of the study: What seemed typical of ankylosing spondylitis blood was a TCR beta motif built from several highly homologous variants.

TCRdb re-called the 5' RACE reads through MiXCR, storing one row per CDR3 protein. The sample has more than 600,000 distinct CDR3 sequences; under 20% are singletons. Their specific antigens are unknown. The material sequenced was blood, either unsorted or a sorted T cell fraction (not recorded which). These receptor sequences come from a male donor with ankylosing spondylitis.

The rearrangement joins TRBV20-1 to TRBJ1-6; a weak D match, TRBD1 (5 bases). Germline CDR1 is DFQATT and CDR2 is SNEGSKA (reference sequence). The CDR3 has 13 residues. V gave up 5 bases and J gave up 15 bases, with 20 bases separating them. This CDR3 reads CSAGDGKIKVLHF. The CDR3 DNA reads as TGCAGTGCTGGGGACGGCAAGATTAAAGTCCTCCACTTT.

This clonotype came up a few times. The V call is TRBV3-1, the J call TRBJ2-1, with no clear D. From germline, CDR1 is LGHDT and CDR2 YNNKEL (reference sequence). Trimming took 1 base from V and 6 from J, leaving 7 bases between them. The CDR3 consists of 13 residues. In nucleotides, the CDR3 is TGTGCCAGCAGCCAAGGGGATCTCAATGAGCAGTTCTTC. This gives the protein CASSQGDLNEQFF.

J is TRBJ2-7 and V is TRBV5-1; 9 nucleotides align to TRBD1. After removal of 4 bases from V and 4 bases from J, the junction contained 9 bases not matched to a gene. The CDR3 totals 15 residues. CDR1 SGHRS and CDR2 YFSETQ come from the germline V gene. The CDR3 here is CASSARAGQGYEQYF. In DNA, the CDR3 is TGCGCCAGCAGCGCTCGGGCCGGACAGGGGTACGAGCAGTACTTC.

The chain carries TRBV5-1 and TRBJ2-1; D might be TRBD1 (6 bases). Germline-derived CDR1 and CDR2 are SGHRS and YFSETQ. The V gene lost 6 bases and the J gene lost 2 bases, with 15 bases spanning the gap. The CDR3 has 15 residues. The CDR3 region is CASTQQGSPYNEQFF. In nucleotides, the CDR3 is TGCGCCAGCACACAACAGGGTTCCCCCTACAATGAGCAGTTCTTC.

The V call is TRBV20-1, the J call TRBJ2-7; possibly TRBD1 for D (6 bases). Per germline, CDR1 DFQATT and CDR2 SNEGSKA (reference sequence). The CDR3 extends over 18 amino acids. The V end lost 1 base, the J end lost 3 bases, and 25 bases lay between the germline ends. CDR3 DNA: TGCAGTGCTAGAGTAGATTGGGGGCGCGGGTACCTAATCTACGAGCAGTACTTC. This encodes CSARVDWGRGYLIYEQYF.

This clonotype has only a few counts. The CDR3 nucleotides are TGTGCCAGCAGTTCGACTAGCGGGAGCAGTGAGCAGTTCTTC. The encoded protein is CASSSTSGSSEQFF. The chain couples TRBV6-2 or TRBV6-3 to TRBJ2-1; 12 nucleotides align to TRBD2. Trimming removed 4 bases from V and 9 bases from J; junction bases left unmatched: 4. From germline, CDR1 is MNHEY and CDR2 SVGEGT. The CDR3 extends over 14 amino acids.

This clonotype was seen more than once but under ten times. The V call is TRBV18, the J call TRBJ2-5; 9 bases map to TRBD2. With V trimmed by 2 bases and J by 4 bases, 2 bases remained unmatched. CDR1 is KGHSH and CDR2 is LQKENI in the germline V gene. The CDR3 spans 14 residues. As DNA, the CDR3 is TGTGCCAGCTCACCAAGTAGCGGGGGAGAGACCCAGTACTTC. Its translation: CASSPSSGGETQYF.

This chain connects TRBV21-1 to TRBJ2-5; the D call in the table, TRBD1, was not verified against the DNA. TRBV21-1 is classified as a pseudogene. This CDR3 comprises 12 residues. The DNA of the CDR3 is TGCGCCCCATGCCCCTGGGGAGAGACCCAGTACTTC. Its translation is CAPCPWGETQYF.

This clonotype was observed many times. V and J are TRBV10-3 and TRBJ2-1; tentative D call: TRBD2 (8 bases). The CDR3 has 16 residues. Germline CDR1 reads ENHRY; CDR2 reads SYGVKD. Deletions cut 6 bases from V and 5 bases from J, with 20 bases between. The CDR3 nucleotides are TGTGCCATCAGCGGAGGGGGCACTAGCGGCGACAATGAGCAGTTCTTC. It yields the protein CAISGGGTSGDNEQFF.

V and J are TRBV7-9 and TRBJ2-1; 10 bases align to TRBD2. Germline-derived CDR1 and CDR2 are SEHNR and FQNEAQ (reference sequence). V was clipped by 1 base and J by 3 bases; unmatched bases: 6. The CDR3 covers 17 residues. The CDR3 protein is CASSLVGLAELYNEQFF. CDR3 nucleotide sequence: TGTGCCAGCAGCTTAGTAGGACTAGCGGAACTCTACAATGAGCAGTTCTTC. Full variable domain (remainder filled in from reference TRBV7-9 and TRBJ2-1): DTGVSQNPRHKITKRGQNVTFRCDPISEHNRLYWYRQTLGQGPEFLTYFQNEAQLEKSRLLSDRFSAERPKGSFSTLEIQRTEQGDSAMYLCASSLVGLAELYNEQFFGPGTRLTVL.